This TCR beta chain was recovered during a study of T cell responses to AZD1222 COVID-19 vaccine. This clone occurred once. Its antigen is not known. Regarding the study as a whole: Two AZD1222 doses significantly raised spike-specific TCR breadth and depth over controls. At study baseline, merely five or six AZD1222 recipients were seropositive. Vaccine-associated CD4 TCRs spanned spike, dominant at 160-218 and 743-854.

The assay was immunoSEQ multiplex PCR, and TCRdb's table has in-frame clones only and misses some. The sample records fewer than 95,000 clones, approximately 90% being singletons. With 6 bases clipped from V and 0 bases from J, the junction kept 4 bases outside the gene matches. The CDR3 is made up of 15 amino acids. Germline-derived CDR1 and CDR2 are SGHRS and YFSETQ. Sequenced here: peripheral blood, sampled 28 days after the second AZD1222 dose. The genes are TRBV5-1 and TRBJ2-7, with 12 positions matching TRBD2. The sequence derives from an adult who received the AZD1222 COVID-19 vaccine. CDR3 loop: CASTGLAGDSYEQYF. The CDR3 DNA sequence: TGCGCCAGCACGGGACTAGCGGGTGACTCCTACGAGCAGTACTTC.